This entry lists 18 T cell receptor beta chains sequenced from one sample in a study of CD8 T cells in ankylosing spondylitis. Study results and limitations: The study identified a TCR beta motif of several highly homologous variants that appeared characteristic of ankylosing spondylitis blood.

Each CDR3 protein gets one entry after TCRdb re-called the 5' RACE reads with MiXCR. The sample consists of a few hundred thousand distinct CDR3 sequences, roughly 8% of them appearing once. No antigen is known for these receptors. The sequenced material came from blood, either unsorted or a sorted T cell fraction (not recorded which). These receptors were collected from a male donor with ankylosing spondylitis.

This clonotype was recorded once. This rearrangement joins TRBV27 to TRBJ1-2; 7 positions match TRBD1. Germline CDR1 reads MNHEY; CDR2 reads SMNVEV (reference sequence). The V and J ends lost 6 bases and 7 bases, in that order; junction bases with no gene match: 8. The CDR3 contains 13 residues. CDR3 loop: CASRLTGDLGYTF. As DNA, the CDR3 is TGTGCCAGCAGGTTAACAGGGGATCTTGGCTACACCTTC.

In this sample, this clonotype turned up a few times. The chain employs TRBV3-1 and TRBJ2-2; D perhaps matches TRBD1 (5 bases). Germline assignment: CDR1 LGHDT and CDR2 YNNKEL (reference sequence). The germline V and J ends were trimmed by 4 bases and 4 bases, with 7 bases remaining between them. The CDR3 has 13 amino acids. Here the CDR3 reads CASSPRGTGELFF. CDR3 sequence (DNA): TGTGCCAGCAGCCCAAGGGGCACCGGGGAGCTGTTTTTT. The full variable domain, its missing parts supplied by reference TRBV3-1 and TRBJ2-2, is DTAVSQTPKYLVTQMGNDKSIKCEQNLGHDTMYWYKQDSKKFLKIMFSYNNKELIINETVPNRFSPKSPDKAHLNLHINSLELGDSAVYFCASSPRGTGELFFGEGSRLTVL.

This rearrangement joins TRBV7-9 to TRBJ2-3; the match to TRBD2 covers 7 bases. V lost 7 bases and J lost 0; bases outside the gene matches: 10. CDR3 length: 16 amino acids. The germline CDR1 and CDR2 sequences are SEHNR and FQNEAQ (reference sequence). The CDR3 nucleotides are TGTGCCAGCATGAGCGGCGCGGGAGTAAGCACAGATACGCAGTATTTT. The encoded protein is CASMSGAGVSTDTQYF.

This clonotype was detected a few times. The CDR3, as DNA: TGTGCCAGCAGCTTAGTGGCATCAGGGCCCCTAGCCAAAAACATTCAGTACTTC. Protein: CASSLVASGPLAKNIQYF. V usage is TRBV11-1 and J usage is TRBJ2-4; tentative D call: TRBD1 (5 bases). Germline V CDR1 and CDR2: SGHAT, FQDESV (reference sequence). This CDR3 has 18 amino acids. Trimming removed 1 base at V and 0 bases at J, with 16 bases between.

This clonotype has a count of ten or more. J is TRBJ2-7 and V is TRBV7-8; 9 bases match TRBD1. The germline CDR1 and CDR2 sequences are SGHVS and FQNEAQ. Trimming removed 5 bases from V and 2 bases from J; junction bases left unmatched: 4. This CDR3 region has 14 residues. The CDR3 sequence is CASSLRTGAYEQYF. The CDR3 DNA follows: TGTGCCAGCAGCCTCCGGACAGGGGCCTACGAGCAGTACTTC.

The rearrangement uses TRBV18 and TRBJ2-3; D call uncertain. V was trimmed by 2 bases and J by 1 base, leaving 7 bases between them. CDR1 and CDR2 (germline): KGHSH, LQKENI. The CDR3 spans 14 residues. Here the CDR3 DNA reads TGTGCCAGCTCACCATCTACAGGCACAGATACGCAGTATTTT. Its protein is CASSPSTGTDTQYF.

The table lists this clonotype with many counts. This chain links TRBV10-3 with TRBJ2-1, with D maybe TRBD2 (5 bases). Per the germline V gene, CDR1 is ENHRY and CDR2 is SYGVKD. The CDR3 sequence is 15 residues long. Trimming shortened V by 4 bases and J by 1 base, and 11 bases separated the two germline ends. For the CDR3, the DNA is TGTGCCATCAGTGGAGGAAGGACTTCCTACAATGAGCAGTTCTTC. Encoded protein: CAISGGRTSYNEQFF.

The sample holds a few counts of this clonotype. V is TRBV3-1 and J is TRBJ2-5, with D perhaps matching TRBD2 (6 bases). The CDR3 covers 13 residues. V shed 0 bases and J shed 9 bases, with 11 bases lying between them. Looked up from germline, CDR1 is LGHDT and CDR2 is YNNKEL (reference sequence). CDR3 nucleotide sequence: TGTGCCAGCAGCCAAGATCGAAGGAGGGCCCAGTACTTC. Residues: CASSQDRRRAQYF.

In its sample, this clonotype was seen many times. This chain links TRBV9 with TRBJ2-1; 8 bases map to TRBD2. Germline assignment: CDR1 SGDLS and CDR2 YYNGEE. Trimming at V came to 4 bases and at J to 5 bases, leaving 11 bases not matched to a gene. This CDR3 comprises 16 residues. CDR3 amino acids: CASSSPSGPVDNEQFF. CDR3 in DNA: TGTGCCAGCAGCTCCCCTAGCGGGCCCGTAGACAATGAGCAGTTCTTC.

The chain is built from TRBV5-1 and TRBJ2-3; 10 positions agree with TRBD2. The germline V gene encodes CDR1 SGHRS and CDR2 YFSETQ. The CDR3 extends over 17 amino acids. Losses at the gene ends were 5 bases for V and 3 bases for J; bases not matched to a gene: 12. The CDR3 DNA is TGCGCCAGCAGATCGAGAGCGGGAGGGAGGTTGACAGATACGCAGTATTTT. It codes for CASRSRAGGRLTDTQYF.

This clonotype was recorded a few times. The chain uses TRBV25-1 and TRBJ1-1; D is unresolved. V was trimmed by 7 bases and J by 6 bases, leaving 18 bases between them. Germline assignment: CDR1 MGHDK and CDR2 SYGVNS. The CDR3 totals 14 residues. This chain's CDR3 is CASTLGREGAEAFF. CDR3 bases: TGTGCCAGCACCTTGGGGAGGGAGGGCGCTGAAGCTTTCTTT.

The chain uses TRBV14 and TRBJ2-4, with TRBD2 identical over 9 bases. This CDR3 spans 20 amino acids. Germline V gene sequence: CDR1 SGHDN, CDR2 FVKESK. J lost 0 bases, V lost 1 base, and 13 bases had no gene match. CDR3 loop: CASSQGAGGQGALAKNIQYF. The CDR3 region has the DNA TGTGCCAGCAGCCAAGGAGCGGGAGGCCAGGGAGCATTAGCCAAAAACATTCAGTACTTC.

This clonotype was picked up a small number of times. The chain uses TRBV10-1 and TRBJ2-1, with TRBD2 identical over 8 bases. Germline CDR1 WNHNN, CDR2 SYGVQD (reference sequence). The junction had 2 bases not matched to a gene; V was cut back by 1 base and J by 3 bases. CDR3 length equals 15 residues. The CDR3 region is CASSELAGNYNEQFF. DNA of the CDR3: TGCGCCAGCAGTGAGTTAGCGGGGAACTACAATGAGCAGTTCTTC.

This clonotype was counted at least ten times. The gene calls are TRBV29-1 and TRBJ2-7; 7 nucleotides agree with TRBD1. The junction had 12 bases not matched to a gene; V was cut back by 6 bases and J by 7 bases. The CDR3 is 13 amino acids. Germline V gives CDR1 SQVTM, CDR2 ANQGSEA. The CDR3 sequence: CSVAGTPRGEQYF. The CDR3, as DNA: TGCAGCGTCGCCGGGACACCCAGGGGGGAGCAGTACTTC.

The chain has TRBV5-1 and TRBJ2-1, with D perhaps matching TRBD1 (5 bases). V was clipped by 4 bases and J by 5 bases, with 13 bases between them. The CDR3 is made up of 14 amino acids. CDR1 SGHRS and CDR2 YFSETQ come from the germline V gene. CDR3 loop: CASSAWGPHNEQFF. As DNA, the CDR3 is TGCGCCAGCAGCGCATGGGGCCCCCACAATGAGCAGTTCTTC.

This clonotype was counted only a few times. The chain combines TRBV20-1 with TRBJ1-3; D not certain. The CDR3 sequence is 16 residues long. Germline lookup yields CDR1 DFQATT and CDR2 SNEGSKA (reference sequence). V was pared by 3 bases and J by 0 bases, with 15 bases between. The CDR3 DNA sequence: TGCAGTGCTAGTGATGGACTCCAGATCTCTGGAAACACCATATATTTT. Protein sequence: CSASDGLQISGNTIYF.

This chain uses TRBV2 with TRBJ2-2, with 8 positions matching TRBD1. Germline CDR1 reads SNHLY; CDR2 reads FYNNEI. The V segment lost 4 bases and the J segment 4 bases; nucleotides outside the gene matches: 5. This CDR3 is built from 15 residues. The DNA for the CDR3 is TGTGCCAGCAGTGTGCCGGGACAGGTCACCGGGGAGCTGTTTTTT. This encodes CASSVPGQVTGELFF.

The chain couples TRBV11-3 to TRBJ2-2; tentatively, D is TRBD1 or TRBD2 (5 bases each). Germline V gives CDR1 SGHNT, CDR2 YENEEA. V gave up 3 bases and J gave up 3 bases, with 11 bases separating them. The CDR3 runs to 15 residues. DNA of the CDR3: TGTGCCAGCAGCTTGGGGCGGGTATACACCGGGGAGCTGTTTTTT. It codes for CASSLGRVYTGELFF.